This T cell receptor beta chain derives from a study of CDR3 diversity in severe acne. Trimming cost V 10 bases and J 0 bases; bases outside gene matches: 9. The CDR3 is made up of 15 amino acids. Germline CDR1 SNHLY, CDR2 FYNNEI. There are many counts of this clonotype. TCRdb independently ran MiXCR on the PCR reads; one entry per CDR3 protein. The sample consists of more than 85,000 distinct CDR3 sequences, 51% of them appearing once. This sequence originates from a male donor with acne. The specimen was blood. The genes are TRBV2 and TRBJ2-5; 9 bases agree with TRBD2. CDR3: CANKATSGHQETQYF. CDR3 in DNA: TGTGCCAACAAGGCGACTAGCGGCCACCAAGAGACCCAGTACTTC.